A selection of T cell receptor beta chains follows, all from one sample in a study of blood T cells in healthy people across ages. TCRdb ran MiXCR on the 5' RACE reads and lists one entry per CDR3 protein. In the table there are 720,000 or so distinct CDR3 sequences, around 43% of which are singletons. Sequenced: blood. The receptors shown here come from a man older than 75 in good health. Each CDR3 is given with its conserved first and last residue. The order of the fields is J gene, clone size, D gene, V gene, CDR3 protein, CDR3 DNA. D genes are given only for firm matches. Clone size is given for some rows only: seen once, a few or many times, or a class if the clone is expanded.

j_call: TRBJ2-7
clone_size: -
d_call: TRBD1
v_call: TRBV25-1
cdr3_aa: CASSETGVSYNEQYF
cdr3_nt: TGTGCCAGCAGTGAAACAGGGGTCTCCTACAATGAGCAGTACTTC

j_call: TRBJ2-7
clone_size: -
d_call: -
v_call: TRBV3-1
cdr3_aa: CASRAGTSSYEQYF
cdr3_nt: TGTGCCAGCAGAGCCGGGACAAGTTCCTACGAGCAGTACTTC

j_call: TRBJ2-7
clone_size: few
d_call: TRBD2
v_call: TRBV20-1
cdr3_aa: CSARTPAGTSGRNEQYF
cdr3_nt: TGCAGTGCTAGAACCCCCGCTGGGACTAGCGGGAGGAACGAGCAGTACTTC

j_call: TRBJ2-5
clone_size: few
d_call: -
v_call: TRBV6-2/TRBV6-3
cdr3_aa: CASSYSVTQYF
cdr3_nt: TGTGCCAGCAGTTACTCGGTGACCCAGTACTTC

j_call: TRBJ2-5
clone_size: many
d_call: TRBD1
v_call: TRBV6-5
cdr3_aa: CASRQRQGGQTQYF
cdr3_nt: TGTGCCAGCAGACAGAGACAGGGGGGACAGACCCAGTACTTC

j_call: TRBJ2-7
clone_size: -
d_call: -
v_call: TRBV3-1
cdr3_aa: CASSRRPGTRNEQYF
cdr3_nt: TGTGCCAGCAGCCGTCGGCCGGGGACACGGAACGAGCAGTACTTC

j_call: TRBJ2-1
clone_size: -
d_call: TRBD1
v_call: TRBV24-1
cdr3_aa: CATSRTGTETQFF
cdr3_nt: TGTGCCACCAGCCGAACAGGGACAGAGACCCAGTTCTTC

j_call: TRBJ1-2
clone_size: -
d_call: -
v_call: TRBV3-1
cdr3_aa: CASSLEVGGYTF
cdr3_nt: TGTGCCAGCAGCCTTGAAGTCGGTGGCTACACCTTC

j_call: TRBJ1-1
clone_size: -
d_call: -
v_call: TRBV29-1
cdr3_aa: CSVEDRTHEAFF
cdr3_nt: TGCAGCGTTGAAGACAGAACACATGAAGCTTTCTTT

j_call: TRBJ2-3
clone_size: -
d_call: -
v_call: TRBV6-2/TRBV6-3
cdr3_aa: CASSSPAESTDTQYF
cdr3_nt: TGTGCCAGCAGTTCCCCAGCGGAAAGCACAGATACGCAGTATTTT

j_call: TRBJ2-7
clone_size: -
d_call: -
v_call: TRBV4-3
cdr3_aa: CASSQISQGDYEQYF
cdr3_nt: TGCGCCAGCAGCCAAATCTCTCAGGGTGACTACGAGCAGTACTTC

j_call: TRBJ2-5
clone_size: many
d_call: -
v_call: TRBV5-1
cdr3_aa: CASSRGLQETQYF
cdr3_nt: TGCGCCAGCAGCAGGGGACTTCAAGAGACCCAGTACTTC

j_call: TRBJ2-1
clone_size: -
d_call: TRBD2
v_call: TRBV20-1
cdr3_aa: CSANSGTSGSYEQFF
cdr3_nt: TGCAGTGCTAACTCCGGGACTAGCGGATCCTACGAGCAGTTCTTC

j_call: TRBJ2-2
clone_size: few
d_call: TRBD2
v_call: TRBV7-2
cdr3_aa: CASSLNSGGTTGELFF
cdr3_nt: TGTGCCAGCAGCTTAAATTCCGGGGGGACCACCGGGGAGCTGTTTTTT

j_call: TRBJ2-7
clone_size: many
d_call: -
v_call: TRBV6-5
cdr3_aa: CASSSASGTYEQYF
cdr3_nt: TGTGCCAGCAGTTCGGCGTCGGGGACCTACGAGCAGTACTTC

j_call: TRBJ2-5
clone_size: few
d_call: -
v_call: TRBV20-1
cdr3_aa: CSARSPGEIETQYF
cdr3_nt: TGCAGTGCTAGATCCCCGGGCGAGATCGAGACCCAGTACTTC

j_call: TRBJ2-5
clone_size: many
d_call: -
v_call: TRBV20-1
cdr3_aa: CSARRPIQETQYF
cdr3_nt: TGCAGTGCTAGGAGACCGATCCAAGAGACCCAGTACTTC

j_call: TRBJ1-1
clone_size: -
d_call: -
v_call: TRBV7-9
cdr3_aa: CASKEAGLNTEAFF
cdr3_nt: TGTGCCAGTAAAGAGGCGGGTTTGAACACTGAAGCTTTCTTT

j_call: TRBJ2-5
clone_size: once
d_call: -
v_call: TRBV6-1
cdr3_aa: CASSLPSRGGYETQYF
cdr3_nt: TGTGCCAGCAGTCTCCCCTCTAGGGGGGGGTATGAGACCCAGTACTTC

j_call: TRBJ2-7
clone_size: -
d_call: TRBD2
v_call: TRBV12-3/TRBV12-4
cdr3_aa: CASSTRTSGGGSGAQYF
cdr3_nt: TGTGCCAGCAGTACGAGGACTAGCGGGGGAGGGAGCGGGGCCCAGTACTTC

j_call: TRBJ1-1
clone_size: few
d_call: -
v_call: TRBV18
cdr3_aa: CASSPRDSNTEAFF
cdr3_nt: TGTGCCAGCTCACCACGAGACAGCAACACTGAAGCTTTCTTT

j_call: TRBJ1-1
clone_size: few
d_call: -
v_call: TRBV12-3/TRBV12-4
cdr3_aa: CASSPGTAVFF
cdr3_nt: TGTGCCAGCAGTCCCGGGACCGCAGTTTTCTTT

j_call: TRBJ2-1
clone_size: -
d_call: TRBD2
v_call: TRBV6-2/TRBV6-3
cdr3_aa: CASSELAGGKYNEQFF
cdr3_nt: TGTGCCAGCAGTGAATTAGCGGGGGGAAAGTACAATGAGCAGTTCTTC

j_call: TRBJ1-2
clone_size: -
d_call: -
v_call: TRBV10-1
cdr3_aa: CASSDGRAGYGYTF
cdr3_nt: TGCGCCAGCAGTGATGGCAGGGCCGGCTATGGCTACACCTTC

j_call: TRBJ2-1
clone_size: -
d_call: TRBD2
v_call: TRBV6-2/TRBV6-3
cdr3_aa: CASSSSYSGRAYNEQFF
cdr3_nt: TGTGCCAGCAGTTCCTCCTATAGCGGGAGGGCATATAATGAGCAGTTCTTC

j_call: TRBJ2-5
clone_size: -
d_call: -
v_call: TRBV29-1
cdr3_aa: CSVEVSRKQYF
cdr3_nt: TGCAGCGTTGAAGTCTCCCGAAAGCAGTACTTC

j_call: TRBJ2-1
clone_size: few
d_call: TRBD2
v_call: TRBV7-7
cdr3_aa: CASSSGPGLAGVGEQFF
cdr3_nt: TGTGCTAGCAGCTCCGGACCGGGACTAGCGGGAGTAGGGGAGCAGTTCTTC

j_call: TRBJ2-5
clone_size: few
d_call: -
v_call: TRBV12-3/TRBV12-4
cdr3_aa: CASSLVTQETQYF
cdr3_nt: TGTGCCAGCAGTTTAGTAACCCAAGAGACCCAGTACTTC

j_call: TRBJ2-7
clone_size: -
d_call: -
v_call: TRBV28
cdr3_aa: CASSSQAGVREQYF
cdr3_nt: TGTGCCAGCAGTTCCCAGGCAGGGGTGAGGGAGCAGTACTTC

j_call: TRBJ2-3
clone_size: few
d_call: -
v_call: TRBV6-2/TRBV6-3
cdr3_aa: CASSYVRALSQYF
cdr3_nt: TGTGCCAGCAGTTACGTCCGGGCCCTCTCGCAGTATTTT

j_call: TRBJ2-3
clone_size: few
d_call: -
v_call: TRBV15
cdr3_aa: CATSRDWETDTQYF
cdr3_nt: TGTGCCACCAGCAGAGACTGGGAAACAGATACGCAGTATTTT

j_call: TRBJ1-6
clone_size: few
d_call: -
v_call: TRBV12-3/TRBV12-4
cdr3_aa: CASSPYRTASPLHF
cdr3_nt: TGTGCCAGCAGCCCTTACAGGACTGCTTCACCCCTCCACTTT

j_call: TRBJ2-1
clone_size: few
d_call: -
v_call: TRBV20-1
cdr3_aa: CSARDRAPRQFF
cdr3_nt: TGCAGTGCTAGAGATCGGGCTCCCCGGCAGTTCTTC

j_call: TRBJ1-6
clone_size: -
d_call: -
v_call: TRBV6-6
cdr3_aa: CASSYRWQENSPLHF
cdr3_nt: TGTGCCAGCAGTTACAGGTGGCAGGAAAATTCACCCCTCCACTTT

j_call: TRBJ2-3
clone_size: few
d_call: TRBD2
v_call: TRBV14
cdr3_aa: CASSLLPGLVRDTQYF
cdr3_nt: TGTGCCAGCAGCCTCTTACCGGGACTAGTACGAGATACGCAGTATTTT

j_call: TRBJ2-5
clone_size: few
d_call: -
v_call: TRBV14
cdr3_aa: CASSLGAPKPQYF
cdr3_nt: TGTGCCAGCAGCCTAGGGGCCCCTAAACCCCAGTACTTC

j_call: TRBJ2-7
clone_size: few
d_call: TRBD1
v_call: TRBV2
cdr3_aa: CASSDGRQGTTYEQYF
cdr3_nt: TGTGCCAGCAGTGACGGGCGACAGGGGACGACTTACGAGCAGTACTTC

j_call: TRBJ2-3
clone_size: -
d_call: -
v_call: TRBV7-2
cdr3_aa: CASSRAPSIADTQYF
cdr3_nt: TGTGCCAGCAGCCGGGCTCCGTCTATAGCAGATACGCAGTATTTT

j_call: TRBJ1-4
clone_size: once
d_call: TRBD1
v_call: TRBV5-1
cdr3_aa: CASSAGPGQGARDEKLFF
cdr3_nt: TGCGCCAGCAGCGCGGGACCGGGACAGGGGGCGCGAGATGAAAAACTGTTTTTT

j_call: TRBJ2-1
clone_size: once
d_call: -
v_call: TRBV9
cdr3_aa: CASRTQNEQFF
cdr3_nt: TGTGCCAGCAGGACACAGAATGAGCAGTTCTTC

j_call: TRBJ2-1
clone_size: -
d_call: TRBD1
v_call: TRBV30
cdr3_aa: CAWSLTGGQQFF
cdr3_nt: TGTGCCTGGAGTCTCACAGGGGGACAGCAGTTCTTC

j_call: TRBJ1-6
clone_size: -
d_call: -
v_call: TRBV9
cdr3_aa: CASSDGGSYNSLLHF
cdr3_nt: TGTGCCAGCAGCGATGGGGGGTCCTATAATTCACTCCTCCACTTT

j_call: TRBJ1-5
clone_size: -
d_call: -
v_call: TRBV28
cdr3_aa: CASSPYLGGTSNQPQHF
cdr3_nt: TGTGCCAGCAGTCCTTACCTGGGGGGGACAAGCAATCAGCCCCAGCATTTT

j_call: TRBJ2-2
clone_size: -
d_call: -
v_call: TRBV7-2
cdr3_aa: CASTLGGTNTGELFF
cdr3_nt: TGTGCCAGCACCCTGGGAGGTACGAACACCGGGGAGCTGTTTTTT

j_call: TRBJ1-4
clone_size: many
d_call: -
v_call: TRBV28
cdr3_aa: CASSLDATNEKLFF
cdr3_nt: TGTGCCAGCAGCCTAGATGCAACTAATGAAAAACTGTTTTTT